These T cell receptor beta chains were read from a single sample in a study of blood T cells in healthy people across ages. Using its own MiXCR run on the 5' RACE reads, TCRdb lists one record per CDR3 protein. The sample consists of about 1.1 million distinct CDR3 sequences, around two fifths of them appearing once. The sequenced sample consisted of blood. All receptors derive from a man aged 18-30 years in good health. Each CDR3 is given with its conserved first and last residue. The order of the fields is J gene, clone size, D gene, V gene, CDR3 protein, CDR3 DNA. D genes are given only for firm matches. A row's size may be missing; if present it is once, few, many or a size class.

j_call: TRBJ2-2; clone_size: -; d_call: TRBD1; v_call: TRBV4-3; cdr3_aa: CASSPISGTENTGELFF; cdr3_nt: TGCGCCAGCAGCCCGATCTCCGGGACAGAAAACACCGGGGAGCTGTTTTTT
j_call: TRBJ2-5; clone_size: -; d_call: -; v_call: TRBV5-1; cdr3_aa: CASGAGSSETQYF; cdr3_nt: TGCGCCAGTGGTGCGGGGTCAAGCGAGACCCAGTACTTC
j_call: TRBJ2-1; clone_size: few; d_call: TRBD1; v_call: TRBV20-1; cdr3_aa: CSARVDRAYNEQFF; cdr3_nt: TGCAGTGCTAGGGTTGACAGGGCCTACAATGAGCAGTTCTTC
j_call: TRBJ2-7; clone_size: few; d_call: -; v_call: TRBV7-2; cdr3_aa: CASSLRSGSLIYEQYF; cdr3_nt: TGTGCCAGCAGCCTCAGGTCGGGATCCCTTATATACGAGCAGTACTTC
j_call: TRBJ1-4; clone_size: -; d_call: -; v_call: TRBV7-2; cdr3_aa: CASSLEQSNEKLFF; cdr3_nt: TGTGCCAGCAGCTTAGAACAGAGTAATGAAAAACTGTTTTTT
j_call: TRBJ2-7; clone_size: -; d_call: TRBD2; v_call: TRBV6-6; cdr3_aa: CASSYQDWEGEQYF; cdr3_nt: TGTGCCAGCAGTTACCAGGACTGGGAGGGTGAGCAGTACTTC
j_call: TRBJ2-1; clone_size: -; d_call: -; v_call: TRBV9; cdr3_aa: CASSPRDTRASRHNEQFF; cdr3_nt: TGTGCCAGCAGCCCCCGGGACACCCGGGCTTCGAGGCACAATGAGCAGTTCTTC
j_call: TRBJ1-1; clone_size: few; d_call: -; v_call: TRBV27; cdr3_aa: CASSKGHEAFF; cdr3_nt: TGTGCCAGCAGTAAGGGACATGAAGCTTTCTTT
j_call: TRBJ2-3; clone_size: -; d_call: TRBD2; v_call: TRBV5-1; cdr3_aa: CASSRKTSGGYTDTQYF; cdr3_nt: TGCGCCAGCAGCCGGAAGACTAGCGGGGGATATACAGATACGCAGTATTTT
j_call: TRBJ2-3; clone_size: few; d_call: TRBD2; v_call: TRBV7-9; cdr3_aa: CASASGLAGTDTQYF; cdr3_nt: TGTGCCAGCGCTTCGGGACTAGCGGGGACAGATACGCAGTATTTT
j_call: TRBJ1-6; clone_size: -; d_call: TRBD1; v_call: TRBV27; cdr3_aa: CASSSWTGYDSPLHF; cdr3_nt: TGTGCCAGCAGTTCCTGGACAGGGTACGATTCACCCCTCCACTTT
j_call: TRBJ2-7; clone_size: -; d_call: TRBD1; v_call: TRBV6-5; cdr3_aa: CASSRRDRGLEQYF; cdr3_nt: TGTGCCAGCAGTCGCCGGGACAGGGGTCTCGAGCAGTACTTC
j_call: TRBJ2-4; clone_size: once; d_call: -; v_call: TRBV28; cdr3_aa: CASREEGAKNIQYF; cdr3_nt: TGTGCCAGCAGGGAGGAGGGGGCCAAAAACATTCAGTACTTC
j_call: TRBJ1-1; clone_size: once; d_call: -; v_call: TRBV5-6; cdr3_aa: CASSLRDGGNTEAFF; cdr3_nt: TGTGCCAGCAGCTTGAGGGACGGAGGGAACACTGAAGCTTTCTTT
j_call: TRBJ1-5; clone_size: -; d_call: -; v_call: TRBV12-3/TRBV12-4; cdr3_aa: CASHRDYSNQPQHF; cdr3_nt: TGTGCCAGCCATCGGGATTATAGCAATCAGCCCCAGCATTTT
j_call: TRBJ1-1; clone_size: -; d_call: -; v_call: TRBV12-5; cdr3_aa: CASGLARARNTEAFF; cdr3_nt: TGTGCTAGTGGTTTGGCAAGAGCTCGGAACACTGAAGCTTTCTTT
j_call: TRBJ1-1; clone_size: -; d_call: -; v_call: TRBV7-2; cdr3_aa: CASSSPGHDTEAFF; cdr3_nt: TGTGCCAGCAGCTCCCCTGGACACGACACTGAAGCTTTCTTT
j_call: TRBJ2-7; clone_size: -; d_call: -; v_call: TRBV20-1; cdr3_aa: CSARHSYEQYF; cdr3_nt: TGCAGTGCTCGGCACAGCTACGAGCAGTACTTC
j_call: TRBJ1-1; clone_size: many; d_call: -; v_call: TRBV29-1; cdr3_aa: CSVKGGEGTEAFF; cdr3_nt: TGCAGCGTAAAGGGGGGGGAGGGAACTGAAGCTTTCTTT
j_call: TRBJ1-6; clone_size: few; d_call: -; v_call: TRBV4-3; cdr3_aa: CASSQDSDVNSPLHF; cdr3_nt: TGCGCCAGCAGCCAAGATTCGGATGTCAATTCACCCCTCCACTTT
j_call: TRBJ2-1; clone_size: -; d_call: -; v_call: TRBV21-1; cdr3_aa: CASSNGRGPLSYNEQFF; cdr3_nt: TGTGCCAGCAGCAATGGAAGGGGGCCACTCTCCTACAATGAGCAGTTCTTC
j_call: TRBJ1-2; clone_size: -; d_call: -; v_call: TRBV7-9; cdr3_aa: CASSYRPDGGYTF; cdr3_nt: TGTGCCAGCAGCTATAGACCCGATGGAGGCTACACCTTC
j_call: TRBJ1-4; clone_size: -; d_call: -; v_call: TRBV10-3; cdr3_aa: CAISGTQNEKLFF; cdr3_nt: TGTGCCATCAGTGGGACACAGAATGAAAAACTGTTTTTT
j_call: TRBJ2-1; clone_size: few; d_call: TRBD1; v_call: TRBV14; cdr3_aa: CASSLIQGAKFDEQFF; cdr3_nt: TGTGCCAGCAGTCTTATACAGGGGGCGAAATTTGATGAGCAGTTCTTC
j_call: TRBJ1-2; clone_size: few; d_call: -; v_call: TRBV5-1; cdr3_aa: CASRGDGIANYGYTF; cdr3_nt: TGCGCCAGCAGGGGGGACGGAATAGCTAACTATGGCTACACCTTC
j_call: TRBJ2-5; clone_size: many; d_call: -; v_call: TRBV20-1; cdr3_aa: CSARVGETQYF; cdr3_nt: TGCAGTGCTAGGGTCGGTGAGACCCAGTACTTC
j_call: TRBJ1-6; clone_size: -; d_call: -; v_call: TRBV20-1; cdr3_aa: CSAREAGPQNSPLHF; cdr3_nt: TGCAGTGCTAGAGAGGCAGGCCCCCAAAATTCACCCCTCCACTTT
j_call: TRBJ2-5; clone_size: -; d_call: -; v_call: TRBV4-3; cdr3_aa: CASSQDYNNEQYF; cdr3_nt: TGCGCCAGCAGCCAAGATTACAACAATGAGCAGTACTTC
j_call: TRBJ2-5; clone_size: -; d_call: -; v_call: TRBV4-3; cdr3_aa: CASSQGSQIQETQYF; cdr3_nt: TGCGCCAGCAGCCAAGGGTCACAGATACAAGAGACCCAGTACTTC
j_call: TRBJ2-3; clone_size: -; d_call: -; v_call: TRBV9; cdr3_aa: CASSTMPAGNTDTQYF; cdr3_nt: TGTGCCAGCAGCACTATGCCCGCAGGGAACACAGATACGCAGTATTTT